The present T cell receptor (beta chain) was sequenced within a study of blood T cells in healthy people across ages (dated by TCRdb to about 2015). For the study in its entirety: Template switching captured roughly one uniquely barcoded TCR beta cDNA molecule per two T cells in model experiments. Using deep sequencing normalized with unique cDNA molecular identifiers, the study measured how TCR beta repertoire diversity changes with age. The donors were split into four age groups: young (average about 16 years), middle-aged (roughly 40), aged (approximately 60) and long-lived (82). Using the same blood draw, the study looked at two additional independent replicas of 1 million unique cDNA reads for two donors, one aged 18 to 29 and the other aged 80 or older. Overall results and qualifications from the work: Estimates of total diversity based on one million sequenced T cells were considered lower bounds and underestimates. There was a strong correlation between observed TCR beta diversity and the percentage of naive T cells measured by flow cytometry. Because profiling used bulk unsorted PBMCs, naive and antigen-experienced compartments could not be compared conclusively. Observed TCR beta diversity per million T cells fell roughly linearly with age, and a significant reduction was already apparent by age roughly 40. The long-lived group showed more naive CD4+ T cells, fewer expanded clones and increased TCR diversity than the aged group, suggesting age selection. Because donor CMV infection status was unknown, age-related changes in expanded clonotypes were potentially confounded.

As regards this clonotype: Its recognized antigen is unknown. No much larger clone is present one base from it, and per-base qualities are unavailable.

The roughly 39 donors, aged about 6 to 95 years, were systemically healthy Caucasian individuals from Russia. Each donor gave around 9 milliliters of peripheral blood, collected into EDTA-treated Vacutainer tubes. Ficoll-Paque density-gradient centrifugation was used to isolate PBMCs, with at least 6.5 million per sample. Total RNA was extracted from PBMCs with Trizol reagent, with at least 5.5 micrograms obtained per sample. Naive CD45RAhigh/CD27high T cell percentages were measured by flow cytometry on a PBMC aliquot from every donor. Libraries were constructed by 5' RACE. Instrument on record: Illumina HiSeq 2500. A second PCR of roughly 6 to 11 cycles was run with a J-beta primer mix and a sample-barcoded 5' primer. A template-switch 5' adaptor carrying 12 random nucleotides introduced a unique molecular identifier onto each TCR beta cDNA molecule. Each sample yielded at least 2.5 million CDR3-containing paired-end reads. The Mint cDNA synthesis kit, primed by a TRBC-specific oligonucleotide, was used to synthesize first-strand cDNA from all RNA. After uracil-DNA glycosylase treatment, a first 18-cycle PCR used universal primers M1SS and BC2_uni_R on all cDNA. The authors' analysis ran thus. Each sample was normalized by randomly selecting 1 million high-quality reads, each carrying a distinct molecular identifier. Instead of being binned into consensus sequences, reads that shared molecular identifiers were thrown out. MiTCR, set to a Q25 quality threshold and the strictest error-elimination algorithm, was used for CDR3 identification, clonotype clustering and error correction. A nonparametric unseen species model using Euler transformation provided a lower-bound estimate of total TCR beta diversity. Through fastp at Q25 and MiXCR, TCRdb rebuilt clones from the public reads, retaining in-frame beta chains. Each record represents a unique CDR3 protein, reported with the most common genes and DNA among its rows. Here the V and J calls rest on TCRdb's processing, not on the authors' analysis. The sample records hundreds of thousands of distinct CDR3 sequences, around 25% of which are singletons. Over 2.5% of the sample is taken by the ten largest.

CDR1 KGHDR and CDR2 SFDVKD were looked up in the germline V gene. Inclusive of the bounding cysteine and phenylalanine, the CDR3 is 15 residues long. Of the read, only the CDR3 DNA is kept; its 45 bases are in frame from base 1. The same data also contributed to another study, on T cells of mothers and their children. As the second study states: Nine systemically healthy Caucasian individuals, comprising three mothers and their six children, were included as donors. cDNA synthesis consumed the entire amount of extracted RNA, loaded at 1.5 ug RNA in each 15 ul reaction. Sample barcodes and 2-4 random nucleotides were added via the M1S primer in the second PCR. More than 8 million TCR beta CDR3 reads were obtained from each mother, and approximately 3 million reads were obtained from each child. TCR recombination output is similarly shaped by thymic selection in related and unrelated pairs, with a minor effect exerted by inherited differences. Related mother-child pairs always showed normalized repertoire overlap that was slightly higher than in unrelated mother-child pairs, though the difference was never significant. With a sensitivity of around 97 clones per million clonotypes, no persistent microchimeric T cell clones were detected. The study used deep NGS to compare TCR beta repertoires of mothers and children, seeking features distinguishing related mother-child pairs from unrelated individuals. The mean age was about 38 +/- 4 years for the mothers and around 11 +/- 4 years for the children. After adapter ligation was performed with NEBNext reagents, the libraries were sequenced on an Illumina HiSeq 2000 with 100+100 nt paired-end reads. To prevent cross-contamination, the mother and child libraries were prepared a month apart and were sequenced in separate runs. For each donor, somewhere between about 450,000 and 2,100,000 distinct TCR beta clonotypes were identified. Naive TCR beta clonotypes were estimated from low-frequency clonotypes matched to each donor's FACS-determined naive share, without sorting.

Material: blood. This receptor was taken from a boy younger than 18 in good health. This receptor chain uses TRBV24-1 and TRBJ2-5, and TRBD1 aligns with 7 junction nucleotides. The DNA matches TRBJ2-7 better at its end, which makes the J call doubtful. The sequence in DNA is TGTGCCACCAGTGATTCCCAGACAGGGAGCTACGAGCAGTACTTC. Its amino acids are CATSDSQTGSYEQYF.